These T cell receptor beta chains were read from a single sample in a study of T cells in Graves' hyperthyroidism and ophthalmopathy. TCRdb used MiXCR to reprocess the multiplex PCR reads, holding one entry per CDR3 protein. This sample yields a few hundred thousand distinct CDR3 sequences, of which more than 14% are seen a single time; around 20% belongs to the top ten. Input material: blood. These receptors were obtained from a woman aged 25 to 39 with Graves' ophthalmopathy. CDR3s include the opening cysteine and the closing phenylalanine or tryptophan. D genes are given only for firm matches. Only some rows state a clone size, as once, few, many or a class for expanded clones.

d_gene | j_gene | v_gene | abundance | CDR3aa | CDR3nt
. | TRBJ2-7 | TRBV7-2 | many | CASSLGGFGGGSSYEQYF | TGTGCCAGCAGCTTAGGAGGGTTCGGGGGCGGAAGCTCCTACGAGCAGTACTTC
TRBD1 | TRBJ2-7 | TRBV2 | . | CASTRQGTPYEQYF | TGTGCCAGCACTCGACAGGGGACCCCCTACGAGCAGTACTTC
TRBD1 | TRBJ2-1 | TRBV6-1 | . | CASSGPGRDRGNNEQFF | TGTGCCAGCAGTGGTCCTGGCCGGGACAGGGGTAACAATGAGCAGTTCTTC
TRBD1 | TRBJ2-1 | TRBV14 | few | CASSWTGDRHNEQFF | TGTGCCAGCAGCTGGACAGGAGACCGCCACAATGAGCAGTTCTTC
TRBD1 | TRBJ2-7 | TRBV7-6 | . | CASSLETGSSYEQYF | TGTGCCAGCAGCTTAGAGACAGGGAGCTCCTACGAGCAGTACTTC
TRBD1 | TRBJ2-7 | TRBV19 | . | CASRNRGAYEQYF | TGTGCCAGTAGGAACAGGGGTGCCTACGAGCAGTACTTC
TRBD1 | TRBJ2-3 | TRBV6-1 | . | CASSDWTGITDTQYF | TGTGCCAGCAGTGATTGGACAGGAATCACAGATACGCAGTATTTT
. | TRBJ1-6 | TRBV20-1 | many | CSARSSLGTRDPLHF | TGCAGTGCTAGATCGTCCCTTGGCACCCGAGATCCCCTCCACTTT
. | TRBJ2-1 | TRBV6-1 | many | CASRYTGTVPYNEQFF | TGTGCCAGCAGATATACCGGGACGGTGCCCTACAATGAGCAGTTCTTC
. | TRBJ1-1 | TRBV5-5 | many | CASSEDGGMNTEAFF | TGTGCCAGCAGCGAAGACGGGGGGATGAACACTGAAGCTTTCTTT
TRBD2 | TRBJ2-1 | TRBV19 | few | CASSPRTSGGSEQFF | TGTGCCAGTAGTCCTCGGACTAGCGGGGGATCCGAGCAGTTCTTC
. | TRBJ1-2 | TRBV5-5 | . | CASSSGPGGANYGYTF | TGTGCCAGCAGCTCTGGTCCCGGTGGAGCTAACTATGGCTACACCTTC
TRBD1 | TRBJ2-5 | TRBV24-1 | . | CATGTGIQETQYF | TGTGCCACCGGGACAGGGATCCAAGAGACCCAGTACTTC
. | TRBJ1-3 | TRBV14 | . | CASSQQISGNTIYF | TGTGCCAGCAGCCAACAGATCTCTGGAAACACCATATATTTT
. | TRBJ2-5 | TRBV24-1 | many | CATSDSPGQFKETQYF | TGTGCCACCAGTGATTCACCCGGACAGTTTAAAGAGACCCAGTACTTC
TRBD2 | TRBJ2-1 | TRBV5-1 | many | CASSLGGGAGNEQFF | TGCGCCAGCAGCTTGGGCGGGGGGGCAGGTAATGAGCAGTTCTTC
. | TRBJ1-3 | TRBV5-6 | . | CASSPRSGAGNTIYF | TGTGCCAGCAGCCCCCGGAGCGGGGCTGGAAACACCATATATTTT
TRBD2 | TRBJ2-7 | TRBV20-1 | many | CSASDPGLAGPSRYEQYF | TGCAGTGCTAGTGACCCGGGACTAGCGGGGCCAAGTAGGTACGAGCAGTACTTC
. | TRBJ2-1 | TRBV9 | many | CASSVGRSSYNEQFF | TGTGCCAGCAGCGTAGGTCGCAGCTCCTACAATGAGCAGTTCTTC
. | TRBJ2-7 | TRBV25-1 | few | CASSGASTVYEQYF | TGTGCCAGCAGTGGGGCTTCGACAGTCTACGAGCAGTACTTC
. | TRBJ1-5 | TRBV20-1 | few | CSALEGGNQPQHF | TGCAGTGCATTGGAAGGTGGCAATCAGCCCCAGCATTTT
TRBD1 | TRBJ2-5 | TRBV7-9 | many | CASSLVPRGKETQYF | TGTGCCAGCAGCTTAGTACCCAGGGGGAAGGAGACCCAGTACTTC
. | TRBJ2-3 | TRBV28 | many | CASGSLGGEGRDTQYF | TGTGCCAGCGGTTCGCTGGGGGGCGAAGGAAGAGATACGCAGTATTTT
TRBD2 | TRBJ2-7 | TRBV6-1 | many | CASSSASSRLLAGGPGEQYF | TGTGCCAGCAGTTCCGCTAGCTCTCGTTTACTAGCGGGGGGGCCAGGCGAGCAGTACTTC
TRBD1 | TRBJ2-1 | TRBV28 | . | CASSPPYGTGRYNEQFF | TGTGCCAGCAGCCCGCCTTACGGGACAGGGCGATACAATGAGCAGTTCTTC
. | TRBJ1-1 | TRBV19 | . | CASSIDRPPGRVGTEAFF | TGTGCCAGTAGTATAGATCGGCCTCCGGGGCGGGTGGGCACTGAAGCTTTCTTT
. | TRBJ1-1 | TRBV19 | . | CASSIRGSLNTEAFF | TGTGCCAGTAGTATCCGGGGCAGCTTGAACACTGAAGCTTTCTTT
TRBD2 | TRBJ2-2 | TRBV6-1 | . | CATPSGGWGGSNTGELFF | TGTGCGACCCCTTCGGGCGGTTGGGGGGGGTCGAACACCGGGGAGCTGTTTTTT
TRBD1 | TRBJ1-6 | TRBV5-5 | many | CASGRGQGLDSPLHF | TGTGCCAGCGGGAGAGGACAGGGGCTTGATTCACCCCTCCACTTT
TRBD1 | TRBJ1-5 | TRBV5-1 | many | CASSYGQGGEPQHF | TGCGCCAGCAGCTATGGACAGGGTGGCGAGCCCCAGCATTTT
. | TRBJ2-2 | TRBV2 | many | CASRDGGRGGELFF | TGTGCCAGCAGAGACGGGGGGCGGGGCGGGGAGCTGTTTTTT
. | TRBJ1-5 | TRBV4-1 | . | CASSYFSNSNQPQHF | TGCGCCAGCAGTTACTTTTCGAACAGCAATCAGCCCCAGCATTTT
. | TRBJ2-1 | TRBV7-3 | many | CASSLTGGAAYNEQFF | TGTGCCAGCAGCTTAACAGGGGGGGCCGCCTACAATGAGCAGTTCTTC
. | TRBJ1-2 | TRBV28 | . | CASSFYSGVGYGYTF | TGTGCCAGCAGTTTTTACTCGGGGGTGGGCTATGGCTACACCTTC
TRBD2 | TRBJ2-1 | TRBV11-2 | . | CASSLQLAGYNEQFF | TGTGCCAGCAGCTTACAACTAGCGGGGTACAATGAGCAGTTCTTC
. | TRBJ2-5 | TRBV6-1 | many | CASSESSRGETQYF | TGTGCCAGCAGTGAAAGCTCCAGAGGGGAGACCCAGTACTTC
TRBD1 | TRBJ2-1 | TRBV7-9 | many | CASSQGQGKGEQFF | TGTGCCAGCAGCCAGGGACAGGGGAAAGGTGAGCAGTTCTTC
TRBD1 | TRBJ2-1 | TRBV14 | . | CASSPRDRGYSSYNEQFF | TGTGCCAGCAGCCCCCGGGACAGGGGGTACAGCTCCTACAATGAGCAGTTCTTC
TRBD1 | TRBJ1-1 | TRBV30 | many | CAWRDWTGINTEAFF | TGTGCCTGGAGGGATTGGACAGGGATTAACACTGAAGCTTTCTTT
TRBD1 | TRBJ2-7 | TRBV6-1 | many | CASSGPDRGGYEQYF | TGTGCCAGCAGTGGACCGGACAGGGGGGGCTACGAGCAGTACTTC
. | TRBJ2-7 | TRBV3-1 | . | CASSQDRDILYEQYF | TGTGCCAGCAGCCAAGACCGGGACATTTTATACGAGCAGTACTTC
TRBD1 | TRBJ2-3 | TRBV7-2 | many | CASSQQGGDTQYF | TGTGCCAGCAGCCAACAGGGGGGAGATACGCAGTATTTT
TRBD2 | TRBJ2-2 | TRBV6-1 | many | CASNERGYGGELFF | TGTGCCAGCAATGAGCGGGGGTATGGCGGGGAGCTGTTTTTT
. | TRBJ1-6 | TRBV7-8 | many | CASSLARPGSSYNSPLHF | TGTGCCAGCAGCTTAGCTCGTCCAGGGAGCTCCTATAATTCACCCCTCCACTTT
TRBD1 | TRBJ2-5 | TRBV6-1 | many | CASSPGTGRRQETQYF | TGTGCCAGCAGTCCCGGGACAGGGCGTCGGCAAGAGACCCAGTACTTC
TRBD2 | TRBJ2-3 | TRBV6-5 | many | CASSYSVAGNLDTQYF | TGTGCCAGCAGTTACTCGGTAGCGGGGAATCTAGATACGCAGTATTTT